Below, one T cell receptor (beta chain) is given with its context. Its antigen has not been determined. The sample holds no much larger clone one base away, and base qualities are not on file. This entry belongs to a study of T cell responses to AZD1222 COVID-19 vaccine (dated by TCRdb to the early 2020s). With respect to the entire study: TCR sequencing was performed for roughly 250 trial participants, of whom about 200 were given two doses of AZD1222 and approximately 25 were given two doses of MenACWY control vaccine. Trial participants were enrolled by age into subgroups of 18-55, 56-69 and 70-plus years, and 148, 28 and 57 TCR-sequenced participants, respectively, were included in these subgroups.

The time point label, as the study defines it: about 28 days (+/-7) after the second vaccine dose. Because spike-specific TCR depth and breadth did not differ between the two schedules, AZD1222 recipients who got a second dose at roughly 4 weeks were pooled with those who got a second dose at roughly 12 weeks. The vaccinee samples were drawn from two UK trials, COV001 and COV002, one of which was a single-blind randomized controlled phase 2/3 trial testing AZD1222 (ChAdOx1 nCoV-19) in healthy adults. Trial participant PBMC samples were collected at day 0 and day 28 after the second dose for TCRbeta chain sequencing. The CDR3 regions of human TCRbeta chains were analyzed by immunosequencing. Regarding the original processing steps: Repertoire TCRs were checked for matches against a reference library of SARS-CoV-2-specific TCRs that had been generated using the MIRA antigen-specificity platform. Breadth meant the fraction of unique TCRs that were SARS-CoV-2-associated, whereas depth meant the fraction of total T cells that were SARS-CoV-2-associated. Using the MIRA data, each spike-specific TCR was mapped to the spike region that the TCR reacts to and placed in a CD4 or CD8 class. Log10-transformed breadth and depth values were compared by one-way ANOVA with Sidak's multiple comparisons tests. TCRdb mirrors the immuneACCESS table, restricted to in-frame sequences. Some clones are absent from its copies; in checked studies, under half trace to an unresolved V gene, and the reason for the others is unknown. V and J calls and clone size follow that table, whereas D and trimming were derived from the DNA. The sample records 150,000 to 200,000 clones, about 91% of which are singletons. Around 0.98% of the sample is held by the ten biggest clonotypes.

The CDR3 contains 17 residues, cysteine and phenylalanine counted. Only the CDR3 region is kept as DNA, spanning 51 bases read in frame from base 1. Taken from the germline V gene, the CDR1 and CDR2 loops are ENHRY and SYGVKD. For this chain, trimming is 4 bases at the V end and 1 base at the J end, and the number of junction bases without a gene match is 7. Here is what the overall study found, with its caveats: Nearly half of unique spike-specific TCRs reportedly recognized epitopes outside regions mutated in the B.1.351 and B.1.1.7 variants. Because no samples from the day 14 peak response were available, repertoires could be characterized only after the peak T cell response. The 56-69-year group was small, and its depth increase did not reach significance, likely because of low power. Participants were mostly white British and included more females than males, and it was suggested by the authors that clonal diversity may have been underestimated. A significant rise in spike-specific TCR breadth and depth was observed after two AZD1222 doses relative to day 0 and relative to MenACWY recipients. CD4 TCRs associated with the vaccine covered the entire spike protein, and the dominant responses were in regions 160-218 and 743-854. Conclusions about previously exposed vaccinees were limited because only six or seven AZD1222 recipients were SARS-CoV-2 seropositive at baseline.

The receptor was isolated from an adult who received the AZD1222 COVID-19 vaccine. Sample: peripheral blood, taken 28 days after the second AZD1222 dose. The sequence joins TRBV10-3 to TRBJ1-3, and TRBD1 aligns with 10 junction nucleotides. The nucleotide sequence is TGTGCCATCAGTGGCCCCGGGACAGGGGAATCTGGAAACACCATATATTTT. The translation is CAISGPGTGESGNTIYF.